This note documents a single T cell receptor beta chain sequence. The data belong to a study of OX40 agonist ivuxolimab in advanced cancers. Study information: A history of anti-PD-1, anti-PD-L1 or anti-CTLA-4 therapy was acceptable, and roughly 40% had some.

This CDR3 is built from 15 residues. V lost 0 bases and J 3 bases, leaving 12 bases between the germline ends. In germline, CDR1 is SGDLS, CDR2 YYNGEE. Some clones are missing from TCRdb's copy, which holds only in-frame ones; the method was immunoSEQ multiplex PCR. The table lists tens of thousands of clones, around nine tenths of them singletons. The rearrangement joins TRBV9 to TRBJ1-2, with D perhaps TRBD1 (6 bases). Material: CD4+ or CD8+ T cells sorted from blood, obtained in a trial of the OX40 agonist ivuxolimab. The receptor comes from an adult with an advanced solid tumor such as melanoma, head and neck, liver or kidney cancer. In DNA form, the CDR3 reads TGTGCCAGCAGCGTAGGCACGGGGGCGGACTATGGCTACACCTTC. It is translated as CASSVGTGADYGYTF.